Each of the 7 T cell receptor beta chains below was sequenced from the same sample in a study of blood T cell repertoires in COVID-19 (dated by TCRdb to about 2020). The library was built by means of the immunoSEQ multiplex PCR assay. TCRdb limited this immuneACCESS table to in-frame rearrangements with V and J called. A share of clones is missing; checked studies link under half to unresolved V genes, and the rest is unexplained. The sample table records about 230,000 clones; around 84% of these occur just once. The ten largest clones take up about 9.9% of the sample. Sequencing was carried out using peripheral blood. The source is a man aged 45-60 years with COVID-19, enrolled during active disease.

This chain connects TRBV28 to TRBJ1-4, with a tentative D call TRBD1 (6 bases). CDR3 length equals 15 residues. V was trimmed by 3 bases and J by 3 bases, leaving 11 bases between them. Per the germline V gene, CDR1 is MDHEN and CDR2 is SYDVKM. As DNA, the CDR3 is TGTGCCAGCAGTTTCCAAGGACAGCCTAATGAAAAACTGTTTTTT. As protein: CASSFQGQPNEKLFF.

CDR3 region: CASSMYAGETKNIQYF. CDR3 DNA sequence: TGTGCCAGTAGTATGTATGCAGGGGAGACCAAAAACATTCAGTACTTC. V usage is TRBV19 and J usage is TRBJ2-4; weak D call: TRBD1 (6 bases). The V end lost 3 bases, the J end lost 2 bases, and 14 bases lay between the germline ends. The CDR3 has 16 residues. Germline V gene data show CDR1 as LNHDA and CDR2 as SQIVND (reference sequence).

The chain is built from TRBV24-1 and TRBJ1-5, with D maybe TRBD1 (6 bases). Germline CDR1 is KGHDR and CDR2 is SFDVKD. Between the trimmed V and J ends, which lost 0 bases and 3 bases, there was a span of 17 bases. The CDR3 has 18 amino acids. CDR3 DNA sequence: TGTGCCACCAGTGATTTGCGGACAGAACCAGTAGTCAATCAGCCCCAGCATTTT. Translated, it gives CATSDLRTEPVVNQPQHF.

The CDR3 nucleotides are TGTGCCATCAGCCCCGACAGGTCTGATCAGCCCCAGCATTTT. This encodes CAISPDRSDQPQHF. This chain uses TRBV10-3 with TRBJ1-5, with D tentatively TRBD1 (6 bases). Trimming removed 6 bases from V and 5 bases from J, with 14 bases in between. CDR3 length: 14 residues. The germline CDR1 and CDR2 sequences are ENHRY and SYGVKD.

Here the CDR3 reads CASSSVNSNQPQHF. The CDR3 coding sequence is TGTGCCAGCAGTTCCGTAAATAGCAATCAGCCCCAGCATTTT. The chain carries TRBV28 and TRBJ1-5; D is undetermined. Trimming shortened V by 4 bases and J by 0 bases, and 7 bases separated the two germline ends. The germline CDR1 and CDR2 sequences are MDHEN and SYDVKM. The CDR3 contains 14 residues.

The J gene is TRBJ2-3, the V gene TRBV18, with a possible D match to TRBD2 (5 bases). The ends were cut back, 5 bases at V and 0 bases at J, with 12 bases in the middle. Germline CDR1 KGHSH, CDR2 LQKENI. The CDR3 is 15 amino acids. In DNA form, the CDR3 reads TGTGCCAGCTCAAGCATAGCGACTAGCACAGATACGCAGTATTTT. This codes for CASSSIATSTDTQYF.

This chain uses TRBV19 with TRBJ2-5, with a tentative D call TRBD2 (6 bases). V was trimmed by 4 bases and J by 6 bases, leaving 15 bases between them. The CDR3 loop spans 14 amino acids. Germline CDR1 and CDR2: LNHDA and SQIVND (reference sequence). This chain's CDR3 is CASSRLGSAKTQYF. The CDR3 DNA is TGTGCCAGTAGTAGACTAGGATCAGCAAAGACCCAGTACTTC.